This entry lists 22 T cell receptor beta chains sequenced from one sample in a study of tumor-infiltrating lymphocytes in localized non-small cell lung cancer (dated by TCRdb to the early 2020s). Libraries were built with the immunoSEQ multiplex PCR assay. The table comes from immuneACCESS by way of TCRdb, which keeps in-frame sequences with V and J called. Part of the clones is missing from these tables; in studies checked, under half for an unresolved V gene and the rest for unknown reasons. The sample contains over 10,000 clones, around 76% of them found a single time. The ten most abundant clones make up over 11% of the sample. Sequencing used uninvolved lung tissue not adjacent to the tumor. The source is a human donor with non-small cell lung cancer.

The CDR3 reads CASSDDTNQETQYF. The CDR3 nucleotides read TGCGCCAGCAGCGACGACACCAACCAAGAGACCCAGTACTTC. The V call is TRBV5-1, the J call TRBJ2-5; no clear D. Germline lookup yields CDR1 SGHRS and CDR2 YFSETQ. There are 14 residues in the CDR3. V lost 4 bases, J lost 0 bases, and 10 bases lay in between.

V and J are TRBV29-1 and TRBJ1-2; 8 nucleotides line up with TRBD1. V shed 2 bases, J shed 6 bases, and the junction held 2 bases outside the gene matches. Germline values: CDR1 SQVTM, CDR2 ANQGSEA. The CDR3 covers 12 residues. The CDR3: CSVETGGDGYTF. DNA of the CDR3: TGCAGCGTTGAAACAGGGGGGGATGGCTACACCTTC.

The V call is TRBV5-6, the J call TRBJ1-2; D unclear. The V end was cut by 1 base, the J end by 6 bases, with 13 bases between. CDR3 length: 14 amino acids. In germline, CDR1 is SGHDT, CDR2 YYEEEE. The CDR3: CASSLWQVPHGYTF. The CDR3 DNA is TGTGCCAGCAGCTTGTGGCAGGTCCCCCATGGCTACACCTTC.

This clone was recorded a few times. The gene calls are TRBV14 and TRBJ2-7; TRBD2 matches at 9 bases. Per the germline V gene, CDR1 is SGHDN and CDR2 is FVKESK. The CDR3 has 15 residues. The V segment lost 5 bases and the J segment 1 base; nucleotides outside the gene matches: 6. This CDR3 reads CASSNRRGGSYEQYF. The CDR3 region has the DNA TGTGCCAGCAGCAACAGGCGGGGGGGATCCTACGAGCAGTACTTC. Variable domain in full (rest from reference TRBV14 and TRBJ2-7): EAGVTQFPSHSVIEKGQTVTLRCDPISGHDNLYWYRRVMGKEIKFLLHFVKESKQDESGMPNNRFLAERTGGTYSTLKVQPAELEDSGVYFCASSNRRGGSYEQYFGPGTRLTVT.

This rearrangement joins TRBV29-1 to TRBJ2-1; perhaps TRBD1 as D (5 bases). V was shortened by 1 base and J by 0 bases, with 16 bases between the two germline ends. The CDR3 has 17 amino acids. Germline CDR1 and CDR2: SQVTM and ANQGSEA. The CDR3 here is CSVEGTDKSSSYNEQFF. The CDR3 coding sequence is TGCAGCGTTGAAGGGACGGACAAATCGAGCTCCTACAATGAGCAGTTCTTC.

The table lists this clone with a few counts. The genes are TRBV25-1 and TRBJ2-7; 11 bases line up with TRBD1. The CDR3 totals 14 residues. Unmatched junction bases numbered 6, after V lost 7 bases and J lost 4 bases. The germline V gene has CDR1 MGHDK and CDR2 SYGVNS. CDR3 protein: CASTSGTGGYEQYF. CDR3 DNA: TGTGCCAGCACCTCCGGGACAGGGGGTTACGAGCAGTACTTC.

This clone has a single count. The chain recombines TRBV28 with TRBJ1-4; TRBD1 is a possible D gene (6 bases). Between the trimmed V and J ends, which lost 5 bases and 2 bases, there was a span of 12 bases. Germline V gene lookup returns CDR1 MDHEN and CDR2 SYDVKM. This CDR3 has 15 amino acids. CDR3 nucleotides: TGTGCCAGCAGTCCCGCAGGGGTTACTAATGAAAAACTGTTTTTT. It encodes CASSPAGVTNEKLFF.

This clone was counted only a few times. The chain employs TRBV6-5 and TRBJ2-2; D not resolved. Looked up from germline, CDR1 is MNHEY and CDR2 is SVGAGI. Trimming shortened V by 6 bases and J by 5 bases, and 10 bases separated the two germline ends. CDR3 length equals 13 residues. The CDR3 nucleotides read TGTGCCAGCAGGACCGGTAGGACCGGGGAGCTGTTTTTT. Its translation is CASRTGRTGELFF.

This clone was seen a single time. The gene calls are TRBV28 and TRBJ1-2; no clear D gene. Germline assignment: CDR1 MDHEN and CDR2 SYDVKM. The CDR3 contains 14 residues. Trimming took off 6 bases at V and 6 bases at J, with 17 bases between the two ends. CDR3 nucleotides: TGTGCCAGCAGCCCCGGGATTTCATCCCATGGCTACACCTTC. Encoded protein: CASSPGISSHGYTF.

The V gene is TRBV7-2, the J gene TRBJ2-3, with D possibly TRBD2 on 6 matching bases. The V gene's germline CDR1 is SGHTA and CDR2 FQGNSA. This CDR3 spans 14 amino acids. The V end lost 5 bases, the J end lost 0 bases, and 9 bases lay between the germline ends. The CDR3 region has the DNA TGTGCCAGCAGCGCCGGGACTAGCACAGATACGCAGTATTTT. Amino acid sequence: CASSAGTSTDTQYF.

The rearrangement uses TRBV5-1 and TRBJ2-2; D may be TRBD1 or TRBD2 (5 bases each). This CDR3 contains 15 residues. Trimming pared 2 bases from V and 1 base from J, leaving 9 bases between. CDR1 is SGHRS, CDR2 YFSETQ, per germline. In nucleotides, the CDR3 is TGCGCCAGCAGCTTTAGTGGGGGGAACACCGGGGAGCTGTTTTTT. Amino acid sequence: CASSFSGGNTGELFF.

This chain connects TRBV7-3 to TRBJ2-3, with no clear D. The V end was cut by 4 bases, the J end by 3 bases, with 8 bases between. The length of the CDR3 is 13 residues. Germline V gives CDR1 SGHTA, CDR2 FQGTGA. The CDR3 nucleotides read TGTGCCAGCAGCTCCCGTGGAACAGATACGCAGTATTTT. Translating gives CASSSRGTDTQYF.

This clone has a handful of counts. The chain links TRBV28 to TRBJ2-5, with 7 bases aligning to TRBD1. Germline CDR1 and CDR2: MDHEN and SYDVKM. The CDR3 runs to 14 residues. Trimming cost V 6 bases and J 2 bases; bases outside gene matches: 6. Written as DNA, the CDR3 is TGTGCCAGCAGCCAGGGGGTGGGTCAAGAGACCCAGTACTTC. It specifies CASSQGVGQETQYF.

V usage is TRBV25-1 and J usage is TRBJ2-6; 7 bases fit TRBD1. The germline V gene encodes CDR1 MGHDK and CDR2 SYGVNS. With V trimmed by 4 bases and J by 4 bases, 13 bases remained unmatched. The CDR3 spans 18 residues. This CDR3 is CASSGWTGSGFGANVLTF. For the CDR3, the DNA is TGTGCCAGCAGTGGTTGGACAGGTTCAGGTTTCGGGGCCAACGTCCTGACTTTC.

J is TRBJ2-3 and V is TRBV11-2; D gene unclear. V lost 2 bases to trimming and J lost 0 bases, with 9 bases between them. From germline, CDR1 is SGHAT and CDR2 FQNNGV. CDR3 size: 15 residues. For the CDR3, the DNA is TGTGCCAGCAGCTTATTTACGGCTAGCACAGATACGCAGTATTTT. It is translated as CASSLFTASTDTQYF.

The genes are TRBV27 and TRBJ2-1; D perhaps matches TRBD2 (6 bases). This CDR3 has 13 amino acids. The germline V and J ends were trimmed by 5 bases and 6 bases, with 11 bases remaining between them. Germline V gene lookup returns CDR1 MNHEY and CDR2 SMNVEV (reference sequence). The CDR3 nucleotides are TGTGCCAGCAGTCTGAGGGGAGGCAATGAGCAGTTCTTC. This codes for CASSLRGGNEQFF.

This clone was picked up a small number of times. This sequence joins TRBV28 and TRBJ1-1; tentatively, D is TRBD1 (5 bases). The V end was cut by 8 bases, the J end by 4 bases, with 23 bases between. This CDR3 has 16 amino acids. Per the germline V gene, CDR1 is MDHEN and CDR2 is SYDVKM. The CDR3 loop reads CASVTAYSLTGTEAFF. As DNA, the CDR3 is TGTGCCAGCGTGACAGCCTATTCATTAACGGGCACTGAAGCTTTCTTT.

J is TRBJ2-7 and V is TRBV4-1, with 8 bases aligning to TRBD2. V shed 4 bases and J 4 bases; nucleotides not matched to a gene: 15. The CDR3 has 17 residues. Germline V gene data show CDR1 as MGHRA and CDR2 as YSYEKL. The DNA of the CDR3 is TGCGCCAGCAGCCGAGCAGGCGGGGGGCCTACTGCATACGAGCAGTACTTC. This codes for CASSRAGGGPTAYEQYF.

This clone was observed a few times. The chain uses TRBV5-6 and TRBJ2-5; perhaps TRBD2 as D (6 bases). Germline CDR1 SGHDT, CDR2 YYEEEE. The germline V and J ends were trimmed by 4 bases and 4 bases, with 8 bases remaining between them. There are 12 residues in the CDR3. The CDR3 reads CASSGAGETQYF. The CDR3, as DNA: TGTGCCAGCAGCGGAGCGGGAGAGACCCAGTACTTC.

V gene TRBV6-5 combines with J gene TRBJ2-3, with D perhaps assigned TRBD1 or TRBD2 (6 bases each). Trimming cost V 6 bases and J 5 bases, with 18 bases left between them. CDR1 MNHEY and CDR2 SVGAGI come from the germline V gene. This CDR3 comprises 15 residues. CDR3 DNA sequence: TGTGCCAGCAGGGACTACAGGGCCAGGGGAGATACGCAGTATTTT. Translation gives CASRDYRARGDTQYF.

The genes are TRBV6-6 and TRBJ2-7; a weak D match, TRBD2 (7 bases). The CDR3 runs 15 residues. In germline, CDR1 is MNHNY, CDR2 SVGAGI (reference sequence). The V end was cut by 5 bases, the J end by 2 bases, with 16 bases between. CDR3 sequence (DNA): TGTGCCAGCAGTAAGGGGGGGGACATACCCTACGAGCAGTACTTC. It specifies CASSKGGDIPYEQYF.

The chain combines TRBV7-9 with TRBJ2-1; D may correspond to TRBD1 or TRBD2 (5 bases each). The CDR3 contains 13 residues. Trimming pared 2 bases from V and 10 bases from J, leaving 12 bases between. Per the germline V gene, CDR1 is SEHNR and CDR2 is FQNEAQ (reference sequence). The CDR3 region is CASSLQVGDEQFF. CDR3 nucleotides: TGTGCCAGCAGCTTACAAGTGGGGGACGAGCAGTTCTTC.